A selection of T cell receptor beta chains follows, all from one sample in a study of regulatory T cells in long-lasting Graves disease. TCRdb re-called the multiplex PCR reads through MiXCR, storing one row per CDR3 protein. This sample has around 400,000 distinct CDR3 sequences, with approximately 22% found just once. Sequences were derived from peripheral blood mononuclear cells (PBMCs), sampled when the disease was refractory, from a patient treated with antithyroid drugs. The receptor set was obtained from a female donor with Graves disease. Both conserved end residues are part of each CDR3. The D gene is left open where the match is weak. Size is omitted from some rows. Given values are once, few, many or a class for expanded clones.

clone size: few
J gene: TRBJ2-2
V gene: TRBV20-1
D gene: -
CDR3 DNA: TGCAGTGCTAGAGAATACGGCTCCCGGGCCGGGGAGCTGTTTTTT
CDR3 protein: CSAREYGSRAGELFF

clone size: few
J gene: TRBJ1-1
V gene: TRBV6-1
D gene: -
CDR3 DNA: TGTGCCAGCACCTCCGGGCCCCTGAACACTGAAGCTTTCTTT
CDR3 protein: CASTSGPLNTEAFF

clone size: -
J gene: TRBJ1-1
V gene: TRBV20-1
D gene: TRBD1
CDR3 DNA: TGCAGTGCACAGGACAGGGGGAACACTGAAGCTTTCTTT
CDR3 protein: CSAQDRGNTEAFF

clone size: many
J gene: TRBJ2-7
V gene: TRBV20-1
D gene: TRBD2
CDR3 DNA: TGCAGTGCGAAACTAGCGGGGACCCGTTACGAGCAGTACTTC
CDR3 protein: CSAKLAGTRYEQYF

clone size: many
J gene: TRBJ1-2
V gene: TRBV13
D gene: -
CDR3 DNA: TGTGCCAGCAGCTTGTTACAGGCCTTCGATGGCTACACCTTC
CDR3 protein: CASSLLQAFDGYTF

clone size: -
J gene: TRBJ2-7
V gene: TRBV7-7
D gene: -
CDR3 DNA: TGTGCTAGCAGCTTAGGGACACCCGACGACTACGAGCAGTACTTC
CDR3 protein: CASSLGTPDDYEQYF

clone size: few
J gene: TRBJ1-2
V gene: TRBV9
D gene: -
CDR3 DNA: TGTGCCAGCAGCGTAGCTAGCGCAGGGATCTATGGCTACACCTTC
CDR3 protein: CASSVASAGIYGYTF

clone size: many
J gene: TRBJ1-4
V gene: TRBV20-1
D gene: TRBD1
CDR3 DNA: TGCAGTGCCGCGAAGACAGGGGTAGGAACTAATGAAAAACTGTTTTTT
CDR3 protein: CSAAKTGVGTNEKLFF

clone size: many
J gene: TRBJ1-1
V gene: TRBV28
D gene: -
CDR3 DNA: TGTGCCAGCAGTTTACCGAGGAACACTGAAGCTTTCTTT
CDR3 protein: CASSLPRNTEAFF

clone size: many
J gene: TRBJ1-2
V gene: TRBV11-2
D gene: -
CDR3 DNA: TGTGCCAGCAGCTTTACAGGCGCAAACTATGGCTACACCTTC
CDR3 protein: CASSFTGANYGYTF

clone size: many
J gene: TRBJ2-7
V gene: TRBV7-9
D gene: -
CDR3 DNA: TGTGCCATGGATCGGGTTGGCGGCGAGCAGTACTTC
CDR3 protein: CAMDRVGGEQYF

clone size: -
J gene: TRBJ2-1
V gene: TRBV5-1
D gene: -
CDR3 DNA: TGCGCCAGCAGCTTGGTAGGCTACGAGCAGTTCTTC
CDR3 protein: CASSLVGYEQFF

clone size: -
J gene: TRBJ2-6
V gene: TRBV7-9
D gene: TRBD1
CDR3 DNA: TGTGCCAGCAGCCCCAGGGACAGGGGTCCTCTTGTGGGGGCCAACGTCCTGACTTTC
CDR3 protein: CASSPRDRGPLVGANVLTF

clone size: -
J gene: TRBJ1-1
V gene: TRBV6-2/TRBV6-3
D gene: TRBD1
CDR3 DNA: TGTGCCGGCAGGGTTACAGGGGCTAGATACACTGAAGCTTTCTTT
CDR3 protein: CAGRVTGARYTEAFF

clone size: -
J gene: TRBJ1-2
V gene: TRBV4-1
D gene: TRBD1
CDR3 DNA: TGCGCCAGCAGCCAACAGCCAGGGGGCGGAGGGAACTATGGCTACACCTTC
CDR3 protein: CASSQQPGGGGNYGYTF

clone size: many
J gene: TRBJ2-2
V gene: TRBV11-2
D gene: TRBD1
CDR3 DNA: TGTGCCAGCAGCTGGGGAACCGGGACAGGGAATTTTGGGGAGCTGTTTTTT
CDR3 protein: CASSWGTGTGNFGELFF